Detailed here is one T cell receptor beta chain. The protocol was immunoSEQ multiplex PCR, while the TCRdb copy is restricted to in-frame clones and leaves out a portion. The sample contains 150,000 to 200,000 clones, about 88% of which appear only once. The source of the sample is a study of blood T cell repertoires in COVID-19. Study-level background: PBMCs, B-cell-depleted T cells, or T cells were the source of the cDNA or gDNA that made up the material.

The clonotype comes from a man younger than 30 with acute or convalescent COVID-19. The sequenced sample was peripheral blood.

The CDR3 region is CASSGGDRSSYEQYF. For the CDR3, the DNA is TGTGCCAGCAGTGGGGGGGACCGGAGCTCCTACGAGCAGTACTTC. The chain carries TRBV25-1 and TRBJ2-7, with TRBD2 as a possible D gene (6 bases). Germline V lookup: CDR1 MGHDK, CDR2 SYGVNS. Trimming pared 4 bases from V and 0 bases from J, leaving 13 bases between. The CDR3 totals 15 residues.